These T cell receptor beta chains were read from a single sample in a study of T cell responses to AZD1222 COVID-19 vaccine. The table came from immunoSEQ multiplex PCR; TCRdb's copy has only in-frame clones and leaves some out. The repertoire holds approximately 150,000 clones, with about 92% as singletons. Sequencing used peripheral blood, obtained on day 0 of AZD1222 vaccination. These receptors came from an adult in good health. Both conserved end residues are part of each CDR3. Fields, in order: J gene, V gene, D gene, clone size, CDR3 DNA, CDR3 protein. A D gene is named only where the DNA matches it firmly. Rows may omit the clone size; those that give it use once, few, many or a size class.

j_gene: TRBJ1-6
v_gene: TRBV14
d_gene: -
abundance: -
CDR3nt: TGTGCCAGCAGCCATGGGTCACCCCTCCACTTT
CDR3aa: CASSHGSPLHF

j_gene: TRBJ2-3
v_gene: TRBV6-5
d_gene: TRBD1
abundance: once
CDR3nt: TGTGCCAGCAGTTACCCGGGACAGGGCACAGATACGCAGTATTTT
CDR3aa: CASSYPGQGTDTQYF

j_gene: TRBJ2-7
v_gene: TRBV30
d_gene: -
abundance: -
CDR3nt: TGTGCCTGGAGTTCGGGGACCTACTACGAGCAGTACTTC
CDR3aa: CAWSSGTYYEQYF

j_gene: TRBJ1-2
v_gene: TRBV15
d_gene: -
abundance: -
CDR3nt: TGTGCCACCAGCAGAGTAGCGGGGGGCTACACCTTC
CDR3aa: CATSRVAGGYTF

j_gene: TRBJ2-5
v_gene: TRBV4-3
d_gene: -
abundance: -
CDR3nt: TGCGCCAGCAGCCAAGCGGTTCACAGGCTCCAAGAGACCCAGTACTTC
CDR3aa: CASSQAVHRLQETQYF

j_gene: TRBJ2-5
v_gene: TRBV15
d_gene: TRBD2
abundance: -
CDR3nt: TGTGCCACCAGCACTAATAGCGGGCTCACACCCGAGGAAGAGACCCAGTACTTC
CDR3aa: CATSTNSGLTPEEETQYF

j_gene: TRBJ1-5
v_gene: TRBV11-2
d_gene: -
abundance: few
CDR3nt: TGTGCCAGCAGCTCAGCGGGGGGGCGTCAGCCCCAGCATTTT
CDR3aa: CASSSAGGRQPQHF

j_gene: TRBJ2-3
v_gene: TRBV6-5
d_gene: -
abundance: -
CDR3nt: TGTGCCAGCAGTTACCTCGGGAACACAGATACGCAGTATTTT
CDR3aa: CASSYLGNTDTQYF

j_gene: TRBJ2-5
v_gene: TRBV18
d_gene: TRBD2
abundance: -
CDR3nt: TGTGCCAGCTCACCACTGCTTAGCGGGGAGAAAGAGACCCAGTACTTC
CDR3aa: CASSPLLSGEKETQYF

j_gene: TRBJ1-4
v_gene: TRBV7-9
d_gene: -
abundance: -
CDR3nt: TGTGCCAGCAGCTTAGGAGGGGCGGGTGAAAAACTGTTTTTT
CDR3aa: CASSLGGAGEKLFF

j_gene: TRBJ2-3
v_gene: TRBV2
d_gene: TRBD2
abundance: -
CDR3nt: TGTGCCAGCAGGGGAGCGGGGGGGCCTGCAGATACGCAGTATTTT
CDR3aa: CASRGAGGPADTQYF

j_gene: TRBJ1-1
v_gene: TRBV18
d_gene: -
abundance: once
CDR3nt: TGTGCCAGCTCACCACCTAGTATTGGGGGGACTGAAGCTTTCTTT
CDR3aa: CASSPPSIGGTEAFF

j_gene: TRBJ2-3
v_gene: TRBV9
d_gene: TRBD2
abundance: -
CDR3nt: TGTGCCAGCAGCGTAGGGTACTCTGCGGGGGGGACCACAGATACGCAGTATTTT
CDR3aa: CASSVGYSAGGTTDTQYF

j_gene: TRBJ1-5
v_gene: TRBV5-8
d_gene: -
abundance: -
CDR3nt: TGTGCCAGCAGCCCCGTTGACAGATACAATCAGCCCCAGCATTTT
CDR3aa: CASSPVDRYNQPQHF

j_gene: TRBJ2-3
v_gene: TRBV29-1
d_gene: -
abundance: -
CDR3nt: TGCAGTGGATCACAGGGGAGGCAGGGTACGCAGTATTTT
CDR3aa: CSGSQGRQGTQYF

j_gene: TRBJ2-5
v_gene: TRBV6-1
d_gene: TRBD2
abundance: -
CDR3nt: TGTGCCAGCAGTGAATTAGGACTAGCGGTGGGAGAGACCCAGTACTTC
CDR3aa: CASSELGLAVGETQYF

j_gene: TRBJ1-4
v_gene: TRBV12-3/TRBV12-4
d_gene: -
abundance: -
CDR3nt: TGTGCCAGCAGTTTAATTAAGGAAGAAAAACTGTTTTTT
CDR3aa: CASSLIKEEKLFF

j_gene: TRBJ1-1
v_gene: TRBV2
d_gene: -
abundance: once
CDR3nt: TGTGCCAGCGAAGTACTTATGAACACTGAAGCTTTCTTT
CDR3aa: CASEVLMNTEAFF

j_gene: TRBJ1-3
v_gene: TRBV6-1
d_gene: -
abundance: once
CDR3nt: TGTGCCAGCAGTGATAGGCTGGTTTTGGCGAACCAAGGAAACACCATATATTTT
CDR3aa: CASSDRLVLANQGNTIYF

j_gene: TRBJ1-2
v_gene: TRBV12-3/TRBV12-4
d_gene: -
abundance: -
CDR3nt: TGTGCCAGCAGCTCGACCTATGGCTACACCTTC
CDR3aa: CASSSTYGYTF

j_gene: TRBJ1-4
v_gene: TRBV11-3
d_gene: -
abundance: -
CDR3nt: TGTGCCAGCAGCACGTTAGCAACTAATGAAAAACTGTTTTTT
CDR3aa: CASSTLATNEKLFF

j_gene: TRBJ1-3
v_gene: TRBV18
d_gene: -
abundance: -
CDR3nt: TGTGCCAGCTCACCACCCCTCCTCAGGGCAAACACCATATATTTT
CDR3aa: CASSPPLLRANTIYF

j_gene: TRBJ1-2
v_gene: TRBV5-4
d_gene: TRBD1
abundance: -
CDR3nt: TGTGCCAGCAGCAGAAGTACAGGGGACGACTATGGCTACACCTTC
CDR3aa: CASSRSTGDDYGYTF

j_gene: TRBJ2-7
v_gene: TRBV15
d_gene: -
abundance: -
CDR3nt: TGTGCCACCAGCCGGGACAAACCCTACGAGCAGTACTTC
CDR3aa: CATSRDKPYEQYF

j_gene: TRBJ1-2
v_gene: TRBV29-1
d_gene: TRBD1
abundance: -
CDR3nt: TGCAGCGTTACCGGGACAGGGAAGTACTATGGCTACACCTTC
CDR3aa: CSVTGTGKYYGYTF

j_gene: TRBJ1-2
v_gene: TRBV12-3/TRBV12-4
d_gene: -
abundance: -
CDR3nt: TGTGCCAGCAGTTTGGCGGGGATCGGCTACACCTTC
CDR3aa: CASSLAGIGYTF

j_gene: TRBJ1-1
v_gene: TRBV2
d_gene: -
abundance: -
CDR3nt: TGTGCCAGCAGTGACAACATAAACACTGAAGCTTTCTTT
CDR3aa: CASSDNINTEAFF

j_gene: TRBJ1-4
v_gene: TRBV3-1/TRBV3-2
d_gene: -
abundance: -
CDR3nt: TGTGCCAGCAGCCAAGAAACTGGACAGATGAAGGAAAAACTGTTTTTT
CDR3aa: CASSQETGQMKEKLFF

j_gene: TRBJ1-3
v_gene: TRBV30
d_gene: TRBD1
abundance: -
CDR3nt: TGTGCCTGGAGGAGACCCGGACAGGAACGAAACACCATATATTTT
CDR3aa: CAWRRPGQERNTIYF

j_gene: TRBJ1-4
v_gene: TRBV2
d_gene: -
abundance: -
CDR3nt: TGTGCCAGCAGAGAGGGGAGGCAGGCGTTTTTT
CDR3aa: CASREGRQAFF

j_gene: TRBJ1-2
v_gene: TRBV6-1
d_gene: TRBD1
abundance: -
CDR3nt: TGTGCCAGCAGTGAATTTTCGGACAGGCCTCGTGGCTACACCTTC
CDR3aa: CASSEFSDRPRGYTF

j_gene: TRBJ2-2
v_gene: TRBV7-8
d_gene: -
abundance: -
CDR3nt: TGTGCCAGCAGCCGGACGGACTACACCGGGGAGCTGTTTTTT
CDR3aa: CASSRTDYTGELFF

j_gene: TRBJ1-1
v_gene: TRBV7-2
d_gene: TRBD1
abundance: -
CDR3nt: TGTGCCAGCAGCAATACACCAGGGGGCGGCACTGAAGCTTTCTTT
CDR3aa: CASSNTPGGGTEAFF

j_gene: TRBJ1-2
v_gene: TRBV7-9
d_gene: TRBD1
abundance: -
CDR3nt: TGTGCCAGCAGCTTAAGAAACAGGGGAGACTATGGCTACACCTTC
CDR3aa: CASSLRNRGDYGYTF

j_gene: TRBJ2-1
v_gene: TRBV10-2
d_gene: -
abundance: -
CDR3nt: TGCGCCAGCAGAGCTACAGGGAGTGAGCAGTTCTTC
CDR3aa: CASRATGSEQFF

j_gene: TRBJ2-2
v_gene: TRBV29-1
d_gene: -
abundance: -
CDR3nt: TGCAGCGTTGGGGGGCTTAAAGTCGGGGAGCTGTTTTTT
CDR3aa: CSVGGLKVGELFF

j_gene: TRBJ1-1
v_gene: TRBV29-1
d_gene: -
abundance: -
CDR3nt: TGCAGCGTTGATCGCGCGAACACTGAAGCTTTCTTT
CDR3aa: CSVDRANTEAFF

j_gene: TRBJ2-7
v_gene: TRBV7-2
d_gene: TRBD1
abundance: few
CDR3nt: TGTGCCAGCAGCCGGCGGGACAGGGGGCTGTACGAGCAGTACTTC
CDR3aa: CASSRRDRGLYEQYF

j_gene: TRBJ2-2
v_gene: TRBV10-1
d_gene: TRBD2
abundance: -
CDR3nt: TGCGCCAGCAGTGAGTCGGGGCGGGGGAGCTTGGAGAGCACCGGGGAGCTGTTTTTT
CDR3aa: CASSESGRGSLESTGELFF

j_gene: TRBJ2-2
v_gene: TRBV5-4
d_gene: TRBD2
abundance: -
CDR3nt: TGTGCCAGCAGCTCCTCTCGCGGGGGGGCGGGCACCGGGGAGCTGTTTTTT
CDR3aa: CASSSSRGGAGTGELFF

j_gene: TRBJ2-1
v_gene: TRBV7-9
d_gene: TRBD2
abundance: -
CDR3nt: TGTGCCAGCAGACCGTCTAGCGGGGGGGCTTCGGATGAGCAGTTCTTC
CDR3aa: CASRPSSGGASDEQFF